These 9 T cell receptor beta chains came from one sample sequenced in a study of OX40 agonist ivuxolimab in advanced cancers. Some clones are missing from TCRdb's copy, which holds only in-frame ones; the method was immunoSEQ multiplex PCR. This sample has 80,000 to 100,000 clones; 94% occur once, and the top ten carry roughly 2.6%. This specimen consisted of CD4+ or CD8+ T cells sorted from blood, obtained in a trial of the OX40 agonist ivuxolimab. All receptors come from an adult with an advanced solid tumor such as melanoma, head and neck, liver or kidney cancer.

The chain has TRBV20-1 and TRBJ2-1, with a weak D call TRBD2 (5 bases). The germline V gene encodes CDR1 DFQATT and CDR2 SNEGSKA (reference sequence). This CDR3 has 10 amino acids. V was cut by 1 base and J by 10 bases, with 5 bases left in between. The CDR3 bases are TGCAGTGCTAGAGTAGCGGAGCAGTTCTTC. Protein: CSARVAEQFF.

This chain uses TRBV28 with TRBJ2-3; 10 positions match TRBD1. The CDR3 has 18 amino acids. With V trimmed by 4 bases and J by 5 bases, 15 bases remained unmatched. Per the germline V gene, CDR1 is MDHEN and CDR2 is SYDVKM. The DNA for the CDR3 is TGTGCCAGCAGTTCGAAGGATCCCGGGACAGGGGAGCTAGATACGCAGTATTTT. Protein sequence: CASSSKDPGTGELDTQYF.

The chain recombines TRBV19 with TRBJ2-1, with TRBD2 as a possible D gene (5 bases). The CDR3 is 13 residues long. Germline values: CDR1 LNHDA, CDR2 SQIVND (reference sequence). Trimming cost V 1 base and J 6 bases, with 7 bases left between them. The CDR3: CASSIVRGNEQFF. CDR3 in DNA: TGTGCCAGTAGTATAGTTCGGGGCAATGAGCAGTTCTTC.

This clone was detected only a few times. CDR3 DNA sequence: TGTGCCAGCAACCTTGAAGCTTTCTTT. Translating it yields CASNLEAFF. J is TRBJ1-1 and V is TRBV21-1. TRBV21-1 is noted as a pseudogene. The CDR3 has 9 residues.

The chain recombines TRBV4-1 with TRBJ1-2; 7 positions agree with TRBD1. The CDR3 runs 15 residues. CDR1 and CDR2 (germline): MGHRA, YSYEKL. Losses at the gene ends were 4 bases for V and 1 base for J; bases not matched to a gene: 6. The CDR3 bases are TGCGCCAGCAGCCTCCCGACAGGGTTTAACTATGGCTACACCTTC. Translating it yields CASSLPTGFNYGYTF.

The V call is TRBV5-1, the J call TRBJ2-1; possibly TRBD2 for D (7 bases). The germline gives CDR1 SGHRS, CDR2 YFSETQ. V was cut by 4 bases and J by 5 bases, with 16 bases left in between. The CDR3 is 15 amino acids. DNA of the CDR3: TGCGCCAGCAGCGCCTGGCAGGGGAGGGACAATGAGCAGTTCTTC. This encodes CASSAWQGRDNEQFF.

The chain links TRBV19 to TRBJ1-2, with 9 bases matching TRBD1. The germline gives CDR1 LNHDA, CDR2 SQIVND (reference sequence). This CDR3 spans 14 amino acids. The V and J ends lost 6 bases and 8 bases, in that order; junction bases with no gene match: 10. CDR3 sequence (DNA): TGTGCCAGTAGCCCCTCAAACAGGGGGCGAGGCTACACCTTC. It translates to CASSPSNRGRGYTF.

The gene calls are TRBV6-5 and TRBJ2-1, with D tentatively TRBD1 (5 bases). From germline, CDR1 is MNHEY and CDR2 SVGAGI. Trimming removed 6 bases at V and 12 bases at J, with 18 bases between. This CDR3 has 13 amino acids. CDR3 protein: CASSALQGELQFF. The CDR3 region has the DNA TGTGCCAGCAGCGCGCTTCAGGGCGAACTGCAGTTCTTC.

The chain combines TRBV29-1 with TRBJ2-2, with D perhaps TRBD2 (6 bases). CDR3 length: 15 residues. CDR1 and CDR2 from the germline V gene are SQVTM and ANQGSEA. Trimming pared 0 bases from V and 0 bases from J, leaving 8 bases between. CDR3 protein: CSVEEEGTNTGELFF. In DNA form, the CDR3 reads TGCAGCGTTGAAGAGGAGGGGACGAACACCGGGGAGCTGTTTTTT.